These T cell receptor beta chains were read from a single sample in a study of identical twins. TCRdb itself ran the 5' RACE reads through MiXCR, one entry per CDR3 protein. The data hold 500,000 to 650,000 distinct CDR3 sequences, with 7.1% observed a single time. These data were likewise used in another study, on yellow fever vaccine responses in identical twins.

Material: PBMCs. The receptors come from a woman between 18 and 29 years old in good health. Each CDR3 is given with its conserved first and last residue. The D gene is left open where the match is weak.

CDR3 protein	D gene	V gene	J gene
CASSMSPAPLSGANILTF	.	TRBV11-1	TRBJ2-6
CASSQDYVLAGGNNEQFF	TRBD2	TRBV4-1	TRBJ2-1
CSARVYPDTQYF	.	TRBV20-1	TRBJ2-3
CSVDGAPGLATWNTQYF	TRBD2	TRBV29-1	TRBJ2-3
CSAKTGSQETQYF	TRBD1	TRBV20-1	TRBJ2-5
CASSVQGLDTGELFF	TRBD1	TRBV5-1	TRBJ2-2
CASSSGTSGYNEQFF	TRBD2	TRBV5-1	TRBJ2-1
CSVEDRAPFTEAFF	.	TRBV29-1	TRBJ1-1
CSVVLTGRNEQFF	.	TRBV29-1	TRBJ2-1
CSASSGNTEAFF	.	TRBV20-1	TRBJ1-1
CASSLGGTGSVRGETQYF	TRBD1	TRBV12-3/TRBV12-4	TRBJ2-5
CASSPRTGRREETQYF	TRBD1	TRBV4-1	TRBJ2-5
CSARPGTGLGYGYTF	TRBD1	TRBV20-1	TRBJ1-2
CASSVWSSGANVLTF	.	TRBV6-1	TRBJ2-6
CASSSGRDGSSYNSPLHF	.	TRBV28	TRBJ1-6
CASSLAKSNQPQHF	.	TRBV12-3/TRBV12-4	TRBJ1-5
CSATRTGYSNQPQHF	TRBD1	TRBV20-1	TRBJ1-5
CSAKKTSGNTGELFF	TRBD2	TRBV20-1	TRBJ2-2
CASSLQGLGTQYF	.	TRBV12-3/TRBV12-4	TRBJ2-3
CSASIQGLSNTGELFF	.	TRBV20-1	TRBJ2-2
CATKEGRIYNEQFF	.	TRBV2	TRBJ2-1
CASSYDRGNIQYF	TRBD1	TRBV7-9	TRBJ2-4
CASSFGSEFSYEQYF	.	TRBV28	TRBJ2-7
CASSNRDNTDTQYF	.	TRBV6-5	TRBJ2-3
CASSSMAGTGGAIEQFF	TRBD1	TRBV6-1	TRBJ2-1
CASSLGQEVGAFF	TRBD1	TRBV4-1	TRBJ1-1
CSARDIRGRAYEQYF	TRBD2	TRBV20-1	TRBJ2-7
CASRARLAATKPNEQFF	TRBD2	TRBV2	TRBJ2-1
CASSHARDSSGNTIYF	TRBD1	TRBV4-1	TRBJ1-3
CSAREVFETLTNEQFF	.	TRBV20-1	TRBJ2-1
CASSPQTAQETQYF	.	TRBV19	TRBJ2-5
CASSFLTGNTEAFF	.	TRBV11-2	TRBJ1-1
CASHDSSYEQYF	.	TRBV19	TRBJ2-7
CASSYGDRFSYEQYF	TRBD1	TRBV6-5	TRBJ2-7
CASSPGPQAQHF	.	TRBV12-3/TRBV12-4	TRBJ1-5
CASSPPAREEQFF	.	TRBV11-3	TRBJ2-1
CASRTRTGTLDSPLHF	.	TRBV28	TRBJ1-6
CASSLGAEITDTQYF	.	TRBV7-6	TRBJ2-3
CATKGVFNSPLHF	.	TRBV12-3/TRBV12-4	TRBJ1-6
CASCLGTSGQETQYF	TRBD2	TRBV5-1	TRBJ2-5
CAISESGTSVWELFF	TRBD2	TRBV10-3	TRBJ2-2
CASNPHNEQFF	.	TRBV7-9	TRBJ2-1
CSAPTSGMQNEQYF	TRBD2	TRBV20-1	TRBJ2-7
CASSQDGLAVGNEQFF	TRBD2	TRBV3-1	TRBJ2-1
CASSLAMRPGNTGELFF	.	TRBV5-1	TRBJ2-2
CASSQLGGPDTQYF	.	TRBV4-1	TRBJ2-3
CASSQGGLAGQQSYEQYF	TRBD2	TRBV3-1	TRBJ2-7
CASSLRSGDYNEQFF	.	TRBV12-3/TRBV12-4	TRBJ2-1
CASSSRGREIIGELFF	.	TRBV12-3/TRBV12-4	TRBJ2-2
CASLPGLAGTGELFF	TRBD2	TRBV18	TRBJ2-2
CATSDPGTLNEQFF	.	TRBV24-1	TRBJ2-1
CASRVRTSGETQYF	TRBD2	TRBV28	TRBJ2-5
CASSQGQGSSEAFF	TRBD1	TRBV7-3	TRBJ1-1
CASSGTGTYNEQFF	TRBD1	TRBV5-1	TRBJ2-1
CASSGQVGGRSSYEQYF	.	TRBV11-3	TRBJ2-7
CASCYPGAYEQYF	.	TRBV6-6	TRBJ2-7
CASSQLAGWQPQHF	.	TRBV16	TRBJ1-5
CASSLLEQETNTGELFF	.	TRBV12-3/TRBV12-4	TRBJ2-2
CASLPRGYGEKLFF	.	TRBV12-3/TRBV12-4	TRBJ1-4